This T cell receptor (beta chain) was recorded in a study of human T cells and chemical hapten exposure. The sample holds many counts of this clonotype. Regarding time point: pre-sensitization, week 0. Documented treatment: therapeutic diphenylcyclopropenone sensitization with weekly scalp DPC. Unique molecular identifiers were attached to individual cDNA molecules during library preparation. TCRdb reanalysed the RACE reads using MiXCR and keeps one entry per CDR3 protein. The top ten clones hold about 2.1% of a sample with a few hundred thousand distinct CDR3 sequences, about 8.6% of them seen once. The CDR3 runs 12 residues. V shed 4 bases and J shed 3 bases, with 6 bases lying between them. CDR1 and CDR2 from the germline V gene are SGHTA and FQGNSA.

The receptor comes from a woman between 40 and 50 years old with alopecia areata. Some clones in this sample may be carry-over from other donors' samples. The sample was whole blood, taken in connection with sensitization to the hapten diphenylcyclopropenone (DPC). This sequence joins TRBV7-2 and TRBJ1-2; D unclear. For the CDR3, the DNA is TGTGCCAGCAGCTCGACGCACTATGGCTACACCTTC. Its translation is CASSSTHYGYTF.